The T cell receptor (beta chain) under discussion was sequenced for a study of T-cell memory formation after mild COVID-19. Background on the study: For the most part, TCR clusters were specific to one donor. General study findings and limits: CD4+ bias marked clones expanding day 15 to 37, unlike balanced contracting clones. CD4+ contracting clones were found mainly in CM and EM, and CD8+ ones in EMRA.

TCRdb called the 5' RACE reads again in MiXCR, with one record for every CDR3 protein. The profile covers 550,000 to 700,000 distinct CDR3 sequences, with 15% to 20% appearing a single time and about 7.4% taken by the ten largest. Turning to this clonotype: Antigen: not known.

The TCR comes from an adult woman who had mild COVID-19 (a few samples of this study predate the infection). Cell type and time point are not known. The sample consisted of PBMCs or a T cell subset sorted from them (not recorded which).

The CDR3 spells CASRPSPTGELFF. The CDR3 DNA reads TGTGCCAGCAGGCCTAGCCCCACCGGGGAGCTGTTTTTT. The chain joins TRBV2 to TRBJ2-2; D possibly corresponds to TRBD2 (5 bases). The CDR3 loop spans 13 amino acids. Germline CDR1 reads SNHLY; CDR2 reads FYNNEI. With 6 bases removed from V and 4 bases from J, the gap between germline ends came to 9 bases.